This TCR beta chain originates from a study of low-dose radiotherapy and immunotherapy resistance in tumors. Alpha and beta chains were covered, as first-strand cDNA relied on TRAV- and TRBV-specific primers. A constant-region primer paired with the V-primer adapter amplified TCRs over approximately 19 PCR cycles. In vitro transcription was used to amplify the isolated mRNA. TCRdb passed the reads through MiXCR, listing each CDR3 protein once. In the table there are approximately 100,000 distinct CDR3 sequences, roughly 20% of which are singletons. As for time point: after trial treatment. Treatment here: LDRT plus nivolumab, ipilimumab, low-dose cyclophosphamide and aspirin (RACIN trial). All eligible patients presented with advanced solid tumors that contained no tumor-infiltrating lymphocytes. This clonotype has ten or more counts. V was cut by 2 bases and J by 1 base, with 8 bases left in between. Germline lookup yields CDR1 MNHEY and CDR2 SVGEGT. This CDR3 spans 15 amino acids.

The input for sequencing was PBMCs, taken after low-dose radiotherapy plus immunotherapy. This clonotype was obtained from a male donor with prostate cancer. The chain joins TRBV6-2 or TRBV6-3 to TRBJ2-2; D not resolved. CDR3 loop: CASSYITRNTGELFF. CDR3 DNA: TGTGCCAGCAGTTACATCACACGGAACACCGGGGAGCTGTTTTTT.